This is a list of T cell receptor beta chains from one sample in a study of a mutant IDH1 vaccine in newly diagnosed glioma. Assay used: immunoSEQ multiplex PCR; TCRdb lists only in-frame clones, some missing. This table has about 60,000 clones, 83% appearing once. For these TCRs, the target antigens are not known. The material was PBMCs, obtained from a glioma patient whose treatment included an IDH1 peptide vaccine. The receptors originated from a woman aged 45-65 years with glioma. CDR3s include the opening cysteine and the closing phenylalanine or tryptophan. D genes are given only for firm matches. Size tells how often a clone was seen (once, few, many) or the class of an expanded clone, and some rows leave it out.

clone_size,v_call,j_call,d_call,cdr3_aa,cdr3_nt
-,TRBV18,TRBJ2-5,TRBD1,CASSPQVQGYQETQYF,TGTGCCAGCTCACCACAAGTACAGGGGTACCAAGAGACCCAGTACTTC
once,TRBV7-2,TRBJ2-1,-,CASKPGGTRGVSSYNEQFF,TGTGCCAGCAAACCAGGGGGGACGAGAGGGGTGAGCTCCTACAATGAGCAGTTCTTC
once,TRBV6-1,TRBJ1-6,-,CASRSGGGSNSPLHF,TGTGCCAGCAGGTCCGGGGGGGGTAGCAATTCACCCCTCCACTTT
-,TRBV19,TRBJ1-5,TRBD1,CASTGQGNQPQHF,TGTGCCAGTACAGGACAGGGCAATCAGCCCCAGCATTTT
-,TRBV6-6,TRBJ2-5,-,CASQYGGAQYF,TGTGCCAGCCAGTACGGCGGAGCCCAGTACTTC
-,TRBV7-8,TRBJ1-1,TRBD1,CASSSQTGFGTEAFF,TGTGCCAGCAGCAGTCAGACAGGGTTCGGCACTGAAGCTTTCTTT
once,TRBV5-4,TRBJ1-5,-,CATSTGLGNQPQHF,TGTGCCACATCTACAGGGTTGGGCAATCAGCCCCAGCATTTT
-,TRBV6-5,TRBJ1-5,-,CASSYSGAGQPQHF,TGTGCCAGCAGTTACTCAGGGGCAGGACAGCCCCAGCATTTT
-,TRBV7-3,TRBJ1-1,-,CASSASGNAEAFF,TGTGCCAGCAGCGCCTCAGGGAATGCTGAAGCTTTCTTT
-,TRBV4-2,TRBJ2-1,TRBD1,CASSHRGNYNEQFF,TGTGCCAGCAGCCACAGGGGGAACTACAATGAGCAGTTCTTC
-,TRBV7-9,TRBJ2-5,TRBD1,CASSPWTGGEETQYF,TGTGCCAGCAGCCCCTGGACAGGGGGCGAAGAGACCCAGTACTTC
-,TRBV5-1,TRBJ2-3,TRBD2,CASSSFSGGVEDTQYF,TGCGCCAGCAGCTCTTTTAGCGGGGGGGTGGAAGATACGCAGTATTTT
once,TRBV18,TRBJ2-2,TRBD1,CASSPGEGQGAGGELFF,TGTGCCAGCTCCCCAGGAGAAGGACAGGGGGCCGGCGGGGAGCTGTTTTTT
-,TRBV28,TRBJ1-2,-,CASSLDYGYTF,TGTGCCAGCAGTTTGGACTATGGCTACACCTTC
-,TRBV6-5,TRBJ2-1,-,CASRPSQTVDNEQFF,TGTGCCAGCAGGCCAAGTCAAACGGTTGACAATGAGCAGTTCTTC
-,TRBV9,TRBJ1-1,-,CASSARADTEAFF,TGTGCCAGCAGCGCGAGGGCCGACACTGAAGCTTTCTTT
-,TRBV5-8,TRBJ2-1,TRBD2,CASNLDRTSGPYNEQFF,TGTGCCAGCAACCTTGACAGAACTAGCGGCCCTTACAATGAGCAGTTCTTC
few,TRBV5-4,TRBJ2-3,TRBD2,CASTYSGLRTDTQYF,TGTGCCAGCACGTATAGCGGGCTTCGCACAGATACGCAGTATTTT
-,TRBV15,TRBJ1-6,-,CATSRDPGTDSPLHF,TGTGCCACCAGCAGAGATCCAGGGACGGATTCACCCCTCCACTTT
-,TRBV7-6,TRBJ2-2,-,CASSSFPGELFF,TGTGCCAGCAGCTCCTTCCCCGGGGAGCTGTTTTTT
-,TRBV5-1,TRBJ2-3,-,CASSSGVVTDTQYF,TGCGCCAGCAGCTCCGGGGTCGTCACAGATACGCAGTATTTT
-,TRBV7-9,TRBJ1-2,TRBD1,CASSSRDRYTF,TGTGCCAGCAGCTCAAGGGACAGATACACCTTC
-,TRBV11-3,TRBJ1-3,-,CASSLGFLGVPGNTIYF,TGTGCCAGCAGCTTAGGATTTCTGGGCGTCCCTGGAAACACCATATATTTT
once,TRBV29-1,TRBJ2-3,-,CSVLSTDTQYF,TGCAGCGTTTTAAGCACAGATACGCAGTATTTT
-,TRBV5-1,TRBJ2-3,TRBD2,CASSGRGDGADTQYF,TGCGCCAGCAGCGGGCGGGGGGACGGAGCAGATACGCAGTATTTT
-,TRBV4-3,TRBJ2-3,TRBD2,CASSQRASGGESDTQYF,TGCGCCAGCAGCCAGCGGGCTAGCGGGGGGGAGTCAGATACGCAGTATTTT
-,TRBV7-9,TRBJ2-7,-,CASSLALYEQYF,TGTGCCAGCAGCTTAGCGCTCTACGAGCAGTACTTC
-,TRBV5-1,TRBJ2-2,-,CASSPGTTNTGELFF,TGCGCCAGCAGCCCCGGAACAACCAACACCGGGGAGCTGTTTTTT
-,TRBV6-5,TRBJ1-2,-,CASSYTSGYHYGYTF,TGTGCCAGCAGTTACACCAGCGGGTATCACTATGGCTACACCTTC
-,TRBV5-1,TRBJ1-3,-,CASSFSGGTQGNTIYF,TGCGCCAGCAGCTTCTCTGGGGGGACGCAGGGAAACACCATATATTTT
-,TRBV19,TRBJ2-2,TRBD1,CASSRDRAVLNTGELFF,TGTGCCAGTAGCCGGGACAGGGCCGTGTTGAACACCGGGGAGCTGTTTTTT
-,TRBV6-1,TRBJ1-2,TRBD1,CASSEFGQGPDGYTF,TGTGCCAGCAGTGAATTCGGACAGGGTCCGGATGGCTACACCTTC
-,TRBV6-4,TRBJ2-2,-,CASSDREGGGNTGELFF,TGTGCCAGCAGTGACCGTGAAGGTGGGGGGAACACCGGGGAGCTGTTTTTT
-,TRBV29-1,TRBJ1-5,TRBD1,CSVGQGNDQPQHF,TGCAGCGTTGGACAGGGTAACGATCAGCCCCAGCATTTT
-,TRBV28,TRBJ1-6,-,CASSLDSPNSPLHF,TGTGCCAGCAGTTTGGACAGTCCCAATTCACCCCTCCACTTT
few,TRBV30,TRBJ1-6,-,CACPKQGNSPLHF,TGTGCCTGTCCGAAGCAGGGGAATTCACCCCTCCACTTT
once,TRBV30,TRBJ1-1,TRBD1,CAWSSTGGEAFF,TGTGCCTGGAGTTCGACAGGGGGTGAAGCTTTCTTT
-,TRBV27,TRBJ2-2,-,CASKLLGEGELFF,TGTGCCAGCAAGCTCTTGGGGGAAGGGGAGCTGTTTTTT
-,TRBV15,TRBJ2-3,-,CATHNRDTQYF,TGTGCCACCCATAACAGAGATACGCAGTATTTT
few,TRBV2,TRBJ1-6,TRBD1,CASSRDSNSPLHF,TGTGCCAGCAGCCGGGACAGTAATTCACCCCTCCACTTT
few,TRBV15,TRBJ2-7,TRBD2,CATSRRLADYEQYF,TGTGCCACCAGCCGACGACTAGCGGACTACGAGCAGTACTTC
-,TRBV6-5,TRBJ1-6,TRBD1,CASSYSDRVKNSPLHF,TGTGCCAGCAGTTACTCGGACAGGGTGAAAAATTCACCCCTCCACTTT